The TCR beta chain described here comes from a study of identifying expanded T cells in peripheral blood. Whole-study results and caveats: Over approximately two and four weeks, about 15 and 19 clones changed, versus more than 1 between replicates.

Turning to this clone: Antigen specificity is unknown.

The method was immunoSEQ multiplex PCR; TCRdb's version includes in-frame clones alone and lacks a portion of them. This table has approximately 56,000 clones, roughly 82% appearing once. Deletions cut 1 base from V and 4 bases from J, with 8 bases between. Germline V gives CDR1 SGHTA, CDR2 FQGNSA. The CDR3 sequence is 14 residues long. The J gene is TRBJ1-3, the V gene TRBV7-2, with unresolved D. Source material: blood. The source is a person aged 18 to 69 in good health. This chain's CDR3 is CASSLESGGNTIYF. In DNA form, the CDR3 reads TGTGCCAGCAGCTTAGAATCTGGGGGAAACACCATATATTTT.